This is a list of T cell receptor beta chains from one sample in a study of blood T cell repertoires in COVID-19. The table came from immunoSEQ multiplex PCR; TCRdb's copy has only in-frame clones and leaves some out. The sample has approximately 290,000 clones, 75% to 90% seen once. Input material: peripheral blood. These receptors all stem from a man aged 30-40 years with acute or convalescent COVID-19. Both conserved end residues are part of each CDR3. D genes are given only for firm matches. Where a row states a size, it is once, few, many or the class of an expanded clone; other rows omit it.

>TRBJ2-7|.|TRBV12-3/TRBV12-4|.
CASSNQLGLEYF
TGTGCCAGCAGTAACCAACTAGGGTTGGAGTACTTC
>TRBJ1-1|once|TRBV7-9|.
CASRFDTNTEAFF
TGTGCCAGCAGATTCGACACGAACACTGAAGCTTTCTTT
>TRBJ2-5|.|TRBV19|.
CASRNRGGETQYF
TGTGCCAGTAGAAACAGGGGGGGAGAGACCCAGTACTTC
>TRBJ1-6|.|TRBV2|.
CASSVAGVDSPLHF
TGTGCCAGCAGTGTGGCGGGGGTAGATTCACCCCTCCACTTT
>TRBJ2-1|.|TRBV7-2|TRBD1
CASSDRASYNEQFF
TGTGCCAGCAGCGACAGGGCTTCTTACAATGAGCAGTTCTTC
>TRBJ2-1|.|TRBV10-1|TRBD1
CASSAPGQGSYNEQFF
TGCGCCAGCAGTGCGCCGGGACAGGGGAGTTACAATGAGCAGTTCTTC
>TRBJ2-7|.|TRBV30|.
CAWSWQGPYEQYF
TGTGCCTGGAGTTGGCAGGGTCCCTACGAGCAGTACTTC
>TRBJ1-1|.|TRBV7-2|TRBD1
CASSIRGTVNTEAFF
TGTGCCAGCAGCATCCGGGGGACAGTGAACACTGAAGCTTTCTTT
>TRBJ2-7|.|TRBV29-1|.
CSVEGPGGYEQYF
TGCAGCGTTGAAGGGCCCGGGGGCTACGAGCAGTACTTC
>TRBJ1-2|.|TRBV4-1|TRBD1
CASSRNTGTGDGYTF
TGCGCCAGCAGCCGAAACACCGGGACAGGGGATGGCTACACCTTC
>TRBJ1-2|.|TRBV18|.
CASSPPSWGYTF
TGTGCCAGCTCACCACCTAGTTGGGGCTACACCTTC
>TRBJ2-1|.|TRBV2|.
CASGRGYNEQFF
TGTGCCAGCGGGAGGGGGTACAATGAGCAGTTCTTC
>TRBJ2-3|.|TRBV21-1|.
CASSKEASGRTNTDTQYF
TGTGCCAGCAGCAAAGAGGCTAGCGGCAGAACAAACACAGATACGCAGTATTTT
>TRBJ2-2|.|TRBV6-6|.
CASSIRGRANTGELFF
TGTGCCAGCAGTATTAGGGGGAGGGCGAACACCGGGGAGCTGTTTTTT
>TRBJ1-6|.|TRBV5-1|TRBD1
CASSLGAGGSNSPLHF
TGCGCCAGCAGCTTGGGGGCAGGGGGGTCCAATTCACCCCTCCACTTT
>TRBJ1-1|.|TRBV24-1|.
CATRGRGTEAFF
TGTGCCACCCGGGGCAGGGGAACTGAAGCTTTCTTT
>TRBJ1-2|.|TRBV6-5|.
CASRLTGPSEGYTF
TGTGCCAGCAGACTAACAGGACCCTCCGAGGGCTACACCTTC
>TRBJ1-5|.|TRBV6-5|.
CASSPVGDQPQHF
TGTGCCAGCAGTCCCGTCGGAGATCAGCCCCAGCACTTT
>TRBJ2-7|.|TRBV18|.
CASSPRGVNEQYF
TGTGCCAGCTCACCACGGGGGGTCAACGAGCAGTACTTC
>TRBJ1-3|once|TRBV6-1|TRBD1
CASSETYRGPLNTIYF
TGTGCCAGCAGTGAAACCTACAGGGGTCCACTTAACACCATATATTTT
>TRBJ2-1|.|TRBV27|TRBD1
CASSSGGAGNEQFF
TGTGCCAGCAGTTCAGGGGGCGCGGGGAATGAGCAGTTCTTC
>TRBJ2-1|.|TRBV7-3|TRBD1
CASSLIGTGDFGEQFF
TGTGCCAGCAGCTTAATCGGGACAGGGGATTTCGGAGAGCAGTTCTTC
>TRBJ1-6|.|TRBV2|TRBD1
CANLKDRGLNSPLHF
TGTGCCAACCTAAAGGACAGGGGCCTTAATTCACCCCTCCACTTT
>TRBJ2-2|.|TRBV6-5|.
CASLRSGELFF
TGTGCCAGTCTCCGTTCCGGGGAGCTGTTTTTT
>TRBJ1-1|.|TRBV5-4|.
CASSARQSSGNTEAFF
TGTGCCAGCAGCGCCCGACAGAGCTCGGGGAACACTGAAGCTTTCTTT
>TRBJ1-2|.|TRBV3-1/TRBV3-2|TRBD1
CASSPKTGDSGYTF
TGTGCCAGCAGCCCAAAGACAGGGGACTCTGGCTACACCTTC
>TRBJ1-1|.|TRBV6-5|TRBD1
CASRVTGGGTEAFF
TGTGCCAGCAGGGTGACAGGGGGAGGGACTGAAGCTTTCTTT
>TRBJ2-2|.|TRBV11-2|TRBD2
CASSLFELAGERNTGELFF
TGTGCCAGCAGCTTATTTGAACTAGCGGGAGAAAGGAACACCGGGGAGCTGTTTTTT
>TRBJ1-5|.|TRBV30|.
CAWAGGALSNQPQHF
TGTGCCTGGGCCGGCGGGGCACTTAGCAATCAGCCCCAGCATTTT
>TRBJ2-2|.|TRBV9|.
CASSVVFGPGNTGELFF
TGTGCCAGCAGCGTAGTTTTTGGGCCCGGTAACACCGGGGAGCTGTTTTTT
>TRBJ2-7|.|TRBV9|.
CASSVGQSSYEQYF
TGTGCCAGCAGCGTAGGACAGAGCTCCTACGAGCAGTACTTC
>TRBJ1-1|.|TRBV10-1|.
CASSEIRMNTEAFF
TGCGCCAGCAGTGAGATCAGGATGAACACTGAAGCTTTCTTT
>TRBJ1-3|.|TRBV9|.
CASSVAGASGNTIYF
TGTGCCAGCAGCGTAGCAGGGGCATCTGGAAACACCATATATTTT
>TRBJ2-1|.|TRBV11-3|.
CASSSGSYNEQFF
TGTGCCAGCAGCTCCGGCTCCTACAATGAGCAGTTCTTC
>TRBJ2-2|once|TRBV7-6|.
CASSRTPGATGELFF
TGTGCCAGCAGCCGGACGCCGGGAGCCACCGGGGAGCTGTTTTTT
>TRBJ1-5|.|TRBV5-1|.
CASSPGTQGQPQHF
TGCGCCAGCAGCCCCGGGACTCAGGGACAGCCCCAGCATTTT
>TRBJ2-2|.|TRBV27|.
CASSYRGSGTGELFF
TGTGCCAGCAGTTACAGGGGTAGCGGAACCGGGGAGCTGTTTTTT
>TRBJ2-2|.|TRBV18|.
CASSPGGNTGELFF
TGTGCCAGCTCACCGGGGGGGAACACCGGGGAGCTGTTTTTT
>TRBJ2-1|.|TRBV21-1|.
CASSTHRGTGYNEQFF
TGTGCCAGCAGCACCCACAGGGGTACGGGCTACAATGAGCAGTTCTTC
>TRBJ1-3|few|TRBV7-2|.
CASSLRGGAGNTIYF
TGTGCCAGCAGCCTACGTGGAGGGGCTGGAAACACCATATATTTT
>TRBJ2-5|.|TRBV23-1|.
CASSHLTVAGGLNQETQYF
TGCGCCAGCAGTCACCTAACGGTCGCAGGAGGGTTGAACCAAGAGACCCAGTACTTC
>TRBJ2-7|.|TRBV6-6|TRBD2
CASSPKRLLAGGVEQYF
TGTGCCAGCAGTCCCAAACGTTTACTAGCGGGAGGGGTCGAGCAGTACTTC
>TRBJ2-5|.|TRBV28|.
CASSLAGRNQETQYF
TGTGCCAGCAGTTTAGCGGGGCGGAACCAAGAGACCCAGTACTTC
>TRBJ2-3|.|TRBV29-1|TRBD2
CSVGTRVADTQYF
TGCAGCGTCGGGACTAGGGTTGCAGATACGCAGTATTTT
>TRBJ1-1|.|TRBV29-1|TRBD1
CSADRGRGNTEAFF
TGCAGTGCTGACAGGGGGCGGGGGAACACTGAAGCTTTCTTT